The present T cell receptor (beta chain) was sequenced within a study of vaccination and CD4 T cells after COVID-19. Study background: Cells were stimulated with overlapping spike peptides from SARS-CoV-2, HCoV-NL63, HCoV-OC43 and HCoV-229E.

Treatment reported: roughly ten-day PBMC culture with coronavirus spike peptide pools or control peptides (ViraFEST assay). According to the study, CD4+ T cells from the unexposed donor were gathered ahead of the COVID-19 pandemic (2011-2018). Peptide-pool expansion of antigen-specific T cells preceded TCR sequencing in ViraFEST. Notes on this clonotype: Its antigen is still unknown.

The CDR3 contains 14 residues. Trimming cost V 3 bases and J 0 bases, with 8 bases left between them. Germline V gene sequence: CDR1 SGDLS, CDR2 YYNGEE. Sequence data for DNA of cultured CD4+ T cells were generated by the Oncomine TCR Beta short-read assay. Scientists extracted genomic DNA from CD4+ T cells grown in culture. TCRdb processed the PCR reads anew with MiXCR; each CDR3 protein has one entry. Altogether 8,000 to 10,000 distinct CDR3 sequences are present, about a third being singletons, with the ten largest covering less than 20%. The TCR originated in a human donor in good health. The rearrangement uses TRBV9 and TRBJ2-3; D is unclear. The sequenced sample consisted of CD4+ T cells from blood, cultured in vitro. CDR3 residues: CASSAGYSTDTQYF. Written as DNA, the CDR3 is TGTGCCAGCAGCGCGGGTTACAGCACAGATACGCAGTATTTT.